The entry below describes one TCR beta chain. Its antigen remains unidentified. V shed 5 bases and J shed 1 base, with 9 bases lying between them. Germline V gene lookup returns CDR1 GTSNPN and CDR2 SVGIG (reference sequence). This CDR3 region has 12 residues. This sample is part of a study of cytomegalovirus exposure and HLA in healthy donors. Study-wide findings and caveats: Diagnosis of cytomegalovirus status made by the classifier reportedly showed high specificity and sensitivity. Most TCR sequences were rare, but some public TCRs occurred in many donors.

Produced via immunoSEQ multiplex PCR; TCRdb's table is partial and in-frame only. The data contain about 60,000 clones, under 95% of them singletons. The donors belonged to the roughly 110-subject validation cohort, separate from the roughly 650-subject first cohort. The genes are TRBV30 and TRBJ2-7; no definite D call. This receptor was identified in a man between 18 and 29 years old in good health and CMV-seronegative. The sample consisted of PBMCs. The CDR3 sequence: CAWGAVSYEQYF. The CDR3 DNA follows: TGTGCCTGGGGTGCTGTATCCTACGAGCAGTACTTC.